This T cell receptor (beta chain) originates from a study of blood T cell repertoires in COVID-19. Germline V gene sequence: CDR1 LNHDA, CDR2 SQIVND (reference sequence). V gave up 5 bases and J gave up 0 bases; unmatched junction bases: 10. This CDR3 is 17 amino acids long. Ages ranged from roughly 18 to 100 years, with residence in more than 20 US areas. Cohorts were determined from participant-reported clinical history. Participants classified as exposed had met a COVID-19 case within 2 weeks before study entry. Under the authors' procedure: Scientists estimated how many nucleated cells there were by amplifying reference gene primers. TCRdb's copy holds only in-frame clones and misses some; the assay was immunoSEQ multiplex PCR. The DNA was the basis for D and trimming; V, J and clone size are from that table. The sample lists about 320,000 clones; more than 85% were seen once.

The chain couples TRBV19 to TRBJ2-1; 7 positions match TRBD1. Sequenced input: PBMCs or T cells enriched from blood (not recorded which). The clonotype comes from a woman aged 25 to 39 who had been exposed to COVID-19. The CDR3 nucleotides read TGTGCCAGTAGTTTCCCTGCGAGGGGGCCCTCCTACAATGAGCAGTTCTTC. This encodes CASSFPARGPSYNEQFF.